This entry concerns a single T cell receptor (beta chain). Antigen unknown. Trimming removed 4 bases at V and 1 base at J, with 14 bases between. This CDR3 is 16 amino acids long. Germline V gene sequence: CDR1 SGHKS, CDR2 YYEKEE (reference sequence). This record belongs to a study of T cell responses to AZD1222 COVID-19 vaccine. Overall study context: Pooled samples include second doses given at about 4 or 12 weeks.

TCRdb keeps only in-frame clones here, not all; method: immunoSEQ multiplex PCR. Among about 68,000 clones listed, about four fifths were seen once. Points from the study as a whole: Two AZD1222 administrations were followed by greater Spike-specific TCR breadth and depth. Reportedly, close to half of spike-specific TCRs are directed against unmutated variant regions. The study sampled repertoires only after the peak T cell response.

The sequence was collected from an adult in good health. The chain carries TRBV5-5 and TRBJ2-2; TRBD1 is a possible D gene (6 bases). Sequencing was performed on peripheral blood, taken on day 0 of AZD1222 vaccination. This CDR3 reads CASSITGLRNTGELFF. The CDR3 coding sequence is TGTGCCAGCAGCATAACAGGGCTGAGGAACACCGGGGAGCTGTTTTTT.